The clone carrying this TCR beta chain appeared a single time. Its target is unknown. This sample is drawn from a study of T cell responses to AZD1222 COVID-19 vaccine. Study conclusions and caveats: Variant regions that are unmutated are reportedly the target of nearly half of spike-specific TCRs. The CD4 TCRs associated with vaccination extended across spike and predominated at 160-218 and 743-854.

Germline lookup yields CDR1 KGHDR and CDR2 SFDVKD. The CDR3 has 12 amino acids. V was shortened by 1 base and J by 7 bases, with 6 bases between the two germline ends. The assay was immunoSEQ multiplex PCR, and TCRdb's table has in-frame clones only and misses some. Among over 120,000 clones listed, roughly 90% were seen once. The chain links TRBV24-1 to TRBJ1-2, with D unresolved. Sequences were derived from peripheral blood, sampled on day 0 of AZD1222 vaccination. The sequence derives from an adult in good health. The CDR3 DNA follows: TGTGCCACCAGTGATTTAGGCCGTGGCTACACCTTC. It specifies CATSDLGRGYTF.